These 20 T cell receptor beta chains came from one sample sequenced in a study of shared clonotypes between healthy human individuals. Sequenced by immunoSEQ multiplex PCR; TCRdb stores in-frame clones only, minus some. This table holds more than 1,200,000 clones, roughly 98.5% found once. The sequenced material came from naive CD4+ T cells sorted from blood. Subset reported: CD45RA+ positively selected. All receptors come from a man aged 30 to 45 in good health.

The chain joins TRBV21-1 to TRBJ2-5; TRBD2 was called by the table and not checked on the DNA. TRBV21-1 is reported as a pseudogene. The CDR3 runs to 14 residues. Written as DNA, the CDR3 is TGTGCCAGCAGGGAGGCGGGAGGGATTGAGACCCAGTACTTC. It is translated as CASREAGGIETQYF.

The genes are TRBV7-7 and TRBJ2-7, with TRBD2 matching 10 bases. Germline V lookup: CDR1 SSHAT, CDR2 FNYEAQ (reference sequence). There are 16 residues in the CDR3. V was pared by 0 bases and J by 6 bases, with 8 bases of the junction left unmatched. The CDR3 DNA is TGTGCCAGCAGCTTAGCTCCTAGCGGGAGTCTTGGCGAGCAGTACTTC. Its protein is CASSLAPSGSLGEQYF. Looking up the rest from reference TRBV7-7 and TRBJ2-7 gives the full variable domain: GAGVSQSPRYKVTKRGQDVTLRCDPISSHATLYWYQQALGQGPEFLTYFNYEAQPDKSGLPSDRFSAERPEGSISTLTIQRTEQRDSAMYRCASSLAPSGSLGEQYFGPGTRLTVT.

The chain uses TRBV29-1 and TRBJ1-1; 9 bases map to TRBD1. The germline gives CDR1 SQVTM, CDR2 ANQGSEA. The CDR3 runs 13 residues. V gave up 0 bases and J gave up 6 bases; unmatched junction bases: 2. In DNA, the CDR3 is TGCAGCGTTGAAGAACAGGGGGCCGCTGAAGCTTTCTTT. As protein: CSVEEQGAAEAFF.

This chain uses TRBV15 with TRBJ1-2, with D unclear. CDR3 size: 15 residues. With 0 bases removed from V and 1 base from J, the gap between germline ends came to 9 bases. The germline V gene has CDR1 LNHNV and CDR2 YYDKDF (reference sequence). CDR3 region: CATSRDKRDNYGYTF. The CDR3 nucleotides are TGTGCCACCAGCAGAGATAAACGTGATAACTATGGCTACACCTTC.

The CDR3, as DNA: TGTGCCAGCTCACCACGTATGGCTAGCGGGAACAATGAGCAGTTCTTC. Residues: CASSPRMASGNNEQFF. The rearrangement joins TRBV18 to TRBJ2-1; 9 bases agree with TRBD2. In germline, CDR1 is KGHSH, CDR2 LQKENI. The CDR3 totals 16 residues. The ends lost 1 base at V and 5 bases at J; junction bases unmatched: 6.

The CDR3 loop is CASSQDLGQGFGQYF. The CDR3 DNA is TGTGCCAGCAGCCAAGATTTGGGACAGGGTTTTGGGCAGTACTTC. V and J are TRBV4-2 and TRBJ2-7; 9 bases line up with TRBD1. The CDR3 runs to 15 residues. Germline V gene data show CDR1 as LGHNA and CDR2 as YNFKEQ. Trimming cost V 0 bases and J 9 bases; bases outside gene matches: 9.

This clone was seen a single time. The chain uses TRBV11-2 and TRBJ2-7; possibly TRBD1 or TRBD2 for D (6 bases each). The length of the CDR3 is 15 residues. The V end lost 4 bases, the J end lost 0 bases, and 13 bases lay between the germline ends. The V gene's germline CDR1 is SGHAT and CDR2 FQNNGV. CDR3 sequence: CASSSGSGASYEQYF. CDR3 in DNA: TGTGCCAGCAGCTCGGGGTCGGGGGCCTCCTACGAGCAGTACTTC.

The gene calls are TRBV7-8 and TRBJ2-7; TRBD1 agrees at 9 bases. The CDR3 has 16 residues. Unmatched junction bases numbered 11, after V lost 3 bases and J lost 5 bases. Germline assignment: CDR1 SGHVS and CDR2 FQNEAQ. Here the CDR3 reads CASSFDPGTGLDEQYF. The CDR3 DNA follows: TGTGCCAGCAGCTTTGATCCCGGGACAGGGCTCGACGAGCAGTACTTC. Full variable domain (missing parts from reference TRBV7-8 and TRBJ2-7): GAGVSQSPRYKVAKRGQDVALRCDPISGHVSLFWYQQALGQGPEFLTYFQNEAQLDKSGLPSDRFFAERPEGSVSTLKIQRTQQEDSAVYLCASSFDPGTGLDEQYFGPGTRLTVT.

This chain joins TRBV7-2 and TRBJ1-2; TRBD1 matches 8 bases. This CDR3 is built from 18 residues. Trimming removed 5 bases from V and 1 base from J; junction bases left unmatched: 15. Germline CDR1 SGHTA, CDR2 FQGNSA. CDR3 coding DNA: TGTGCCAGCAGCCCCAACCGGGACAGGCTCTTCATTAACTATGGCTACACCTTC. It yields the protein CASSPNRDRLFINYGYTF.

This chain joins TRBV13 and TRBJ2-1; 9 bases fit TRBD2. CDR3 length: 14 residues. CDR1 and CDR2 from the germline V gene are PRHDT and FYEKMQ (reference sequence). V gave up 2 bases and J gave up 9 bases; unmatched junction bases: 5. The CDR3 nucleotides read TGTGCCAGCAGCTTATGGCGGGAGGGCCGTGAGCAGTTCTTC. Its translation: CASSLWREGREQFF.

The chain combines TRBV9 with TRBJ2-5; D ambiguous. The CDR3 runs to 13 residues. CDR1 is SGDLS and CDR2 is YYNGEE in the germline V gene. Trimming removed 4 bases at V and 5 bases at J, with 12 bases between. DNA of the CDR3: TGTGCCAGCAGCCCCCGGACGGGCGAGACCCAGTACTTC. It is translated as CASSPRTGETQYF.

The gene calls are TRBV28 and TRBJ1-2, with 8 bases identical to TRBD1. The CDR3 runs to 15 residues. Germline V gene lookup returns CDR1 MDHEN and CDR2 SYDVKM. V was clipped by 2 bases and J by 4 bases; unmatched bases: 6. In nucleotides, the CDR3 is TGTGCCAGCAGTTTAGGGGACAGGAGCATCTATGGCTACACCTTC. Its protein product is CASSLGDRSIYGYTF.

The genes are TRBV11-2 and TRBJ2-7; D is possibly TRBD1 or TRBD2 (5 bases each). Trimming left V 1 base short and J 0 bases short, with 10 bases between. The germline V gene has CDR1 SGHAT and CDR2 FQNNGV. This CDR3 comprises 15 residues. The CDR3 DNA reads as TGTGCCAGCAGCTTAGTACGTGGGACCTCCTACGAGCAGTACTTC. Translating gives CASSLVRGTSYEQYF.

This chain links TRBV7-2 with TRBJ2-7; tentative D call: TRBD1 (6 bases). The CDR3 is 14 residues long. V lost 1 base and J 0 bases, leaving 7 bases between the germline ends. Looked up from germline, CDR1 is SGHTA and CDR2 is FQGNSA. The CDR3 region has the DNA TGTGCCAGCAGCTTAGGAGGGGGCTCCTACGAGCAGTACTTC. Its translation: CASSLGGGSYEQYF.

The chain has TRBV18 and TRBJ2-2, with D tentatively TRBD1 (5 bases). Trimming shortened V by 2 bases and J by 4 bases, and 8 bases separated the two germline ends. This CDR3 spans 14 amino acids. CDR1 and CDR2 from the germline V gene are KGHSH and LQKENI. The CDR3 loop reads CASSPKQGTGELFF. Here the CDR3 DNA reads TGTGCCAGCTCACCAAAGCAGGGCACCGGGGAGCTGTTTTTT. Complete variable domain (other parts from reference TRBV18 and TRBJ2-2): NAGVMQNPRHLVRRRGQEARLRCSPMKGHSHVYWYRQLPEEGLKFMVYLQKENIIDESGMPKERFSAEFPKEGPSILRIQQVVRGDSAAYFCASSPKQGTGELFFGEGSRLTVL.

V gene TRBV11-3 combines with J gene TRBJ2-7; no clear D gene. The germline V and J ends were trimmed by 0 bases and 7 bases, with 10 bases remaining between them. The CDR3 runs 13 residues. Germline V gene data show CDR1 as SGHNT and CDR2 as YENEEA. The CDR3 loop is CASSLDQLKEQYF. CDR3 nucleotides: TGTGCCAGCAGCTTAGATCAGTTGAAGGAGCAGTACTTC. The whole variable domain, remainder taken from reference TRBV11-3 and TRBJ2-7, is EAGVVQSPRYKIIEKKQPVAFWCNPISGHNTLYWYLQNLGQGPELLIRYENEEAVDDSQLPKDRFSAERLKGVDSTLKIQPAELGDSAVYLCASSLDQLKEQYFGPGTRLTVT.

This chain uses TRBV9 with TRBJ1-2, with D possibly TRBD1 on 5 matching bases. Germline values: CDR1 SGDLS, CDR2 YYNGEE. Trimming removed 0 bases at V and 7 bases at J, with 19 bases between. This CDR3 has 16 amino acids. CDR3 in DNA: TGTGCCAGCAGCGTAGACGGAAGGGGTCCGCGGACTGGCTACACCTTC. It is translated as CASSVDGRGPRTGYTF. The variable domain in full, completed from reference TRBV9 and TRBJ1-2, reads DSGVTQTPKHLITATGQRVTLRCSPRSGDLSVYWYQQSLDQGLQFLIQYYNGEERAKGNILERFSAQQFPDLHSELNLSSLELGDSALYFCASSVDGRGPRTGYTFGSGTRLTVV.

Written as DNA, the CDR3 is TGTGCCATCACTCCGAAGGGGCCCCCTGGGGAGCAGTTCTTC. It codes for CAITPKGPPGEQFF. The V call is TRBV10-3, the J call TRBJ2-1, with D perhaps matching TRBD1 (5 bases). Trimming stripped 7 bases from V and 10 bases from J, with 20 bases between. The CDR3 spans 14 residues. Germline V gene data show CDR1 as ENHRY and CDR2 as SYGVKD.

The DNA for the CDR3 is TGTGCCAGCAGGGAGGCGGGAGGGAGCGAGCAGTACTTC. Its translation: CASREAGGSEQYF. V usage is TRBV11-2 and J usage is TRBJ2-7; 9 bases match TRBD2. This CDR3 spans 13 amino acids. V was clipped by 6 bases and J by 6 bases; unmatched bases: 6. CDR1 and CDR2 from the germline V gene are SGHAT and FQNNGV.

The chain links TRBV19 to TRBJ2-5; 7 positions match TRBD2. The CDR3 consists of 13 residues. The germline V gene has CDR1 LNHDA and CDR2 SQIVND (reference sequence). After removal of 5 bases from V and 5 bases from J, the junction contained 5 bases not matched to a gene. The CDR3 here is CASSPGGWETQYF. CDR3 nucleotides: TGTGCCAGTAGTCCGGGAGGTTGGGAGACCCAGTACTTC. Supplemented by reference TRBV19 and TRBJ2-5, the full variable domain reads DGGITQSPKYLFRKEGQNVTLSCEQNLNHDAMYWYRQDPGQGLRLIYYSQIVNDFQKGDIAEGYSVSREKKESFPLTVTSAQKNPTAFYLCASSPGGWETQYFGPGTRLLVL.